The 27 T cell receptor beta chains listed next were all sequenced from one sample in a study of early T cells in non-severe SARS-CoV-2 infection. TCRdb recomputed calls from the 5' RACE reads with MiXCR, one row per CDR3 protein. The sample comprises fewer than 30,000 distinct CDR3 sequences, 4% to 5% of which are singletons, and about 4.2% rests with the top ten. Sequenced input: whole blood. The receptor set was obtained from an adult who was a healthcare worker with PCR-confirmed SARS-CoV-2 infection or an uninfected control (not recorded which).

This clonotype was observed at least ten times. CDR3 in amino acids: CSVEGGTGGNEQYF. As DNA, the CDR3 is TGCAGCGTTGAAGGCGGGACAGGGGGAAACGAGCAGTACTTC. The chain links TRBV29-1 to TRBJ2-7; 11 bases are shared with TRBD1. The junction had 4 bases not matched to a gene; V was cut back by 1 base and J by 5 bases. The CDR3 totals 14 residues. In germline, CDR1 is SQVTM, CDR2 ANQGSEA.

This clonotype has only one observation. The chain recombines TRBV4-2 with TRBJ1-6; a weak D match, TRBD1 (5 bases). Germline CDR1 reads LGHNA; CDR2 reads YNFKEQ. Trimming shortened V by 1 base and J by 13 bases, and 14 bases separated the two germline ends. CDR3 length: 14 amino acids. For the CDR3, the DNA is TGTGCCAGCAGCCAAGCAAGGACAATCAACCCCCTCCACTTT. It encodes CASSQARTINPLHF.

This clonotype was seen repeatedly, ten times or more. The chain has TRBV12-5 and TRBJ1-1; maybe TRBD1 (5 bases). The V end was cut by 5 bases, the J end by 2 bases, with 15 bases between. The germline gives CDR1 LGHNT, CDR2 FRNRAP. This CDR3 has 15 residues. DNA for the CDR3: TGTGCTAGTGGTCCCGGATCAGGGTCCAACACTGAAGCTTTCTTT. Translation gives CASGPGSGSNTEAFF.

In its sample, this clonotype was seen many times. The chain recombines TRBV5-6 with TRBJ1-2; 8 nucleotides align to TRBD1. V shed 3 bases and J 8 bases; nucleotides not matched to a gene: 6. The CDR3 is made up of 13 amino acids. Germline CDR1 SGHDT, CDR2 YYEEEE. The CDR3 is CASSSPDREGYTF. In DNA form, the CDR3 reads TGTGCCAGCAGCTCGCCGGACAGGGAAGGCTACACCTTC. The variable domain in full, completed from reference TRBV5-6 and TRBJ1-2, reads DAGVTQSPTHLIKTRGQQVTLRCSPKSGHDTVSWYQQALGQGPQFIFQYYEEEERQRGNFPDRFSGHQFPNYSSELNVNALLLGDSALYLCASSSPDREGYTFGSGTRLTVV.

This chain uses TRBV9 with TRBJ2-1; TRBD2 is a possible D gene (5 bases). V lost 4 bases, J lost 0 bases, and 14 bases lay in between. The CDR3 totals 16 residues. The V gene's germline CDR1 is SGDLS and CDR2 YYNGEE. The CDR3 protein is CASSLSSRSSYNEQFF. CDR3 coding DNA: TGTGCCAGCAGCTTATCTAGCAGGAGCTCCTACAATGAGCAGTTCTTC.

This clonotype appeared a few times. The CDR3 DNA reads as TGTGCCAGCAGCTCCCAGGGGGCCGGGTACAATGAGCAGTTCTTC. Its translation is CASSSQGAGYNEQFF. The chain is built from TRBV11-2 and TRBJ2-1; TRBD1 matches at 8 bases. The CDR3 consists of 15 residues. Per the germline V gene, CDR1 is SGHAT and CDR2 is FQNNGV. Trimming cost V 4 bases and J 4 bases; bases outside gene matches: 6.

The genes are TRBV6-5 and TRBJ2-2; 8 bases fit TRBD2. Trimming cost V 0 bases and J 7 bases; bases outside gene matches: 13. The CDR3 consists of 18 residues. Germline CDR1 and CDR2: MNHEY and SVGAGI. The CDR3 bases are TGTGCCAGCAGTTACTCTGGTTCTCGCGGGGGGCCGTTCGGGGAGCTGTTTTTT. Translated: CASSYSGSRGGPFGELFF.

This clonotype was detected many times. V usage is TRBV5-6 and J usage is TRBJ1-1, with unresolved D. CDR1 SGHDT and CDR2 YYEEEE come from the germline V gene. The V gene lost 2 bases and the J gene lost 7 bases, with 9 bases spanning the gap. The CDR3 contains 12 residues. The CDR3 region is CASSLKPDEAFF. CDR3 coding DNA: TGTGCCAGCAGCTTAAAGCCCGATGAAGCTTTCTTT.

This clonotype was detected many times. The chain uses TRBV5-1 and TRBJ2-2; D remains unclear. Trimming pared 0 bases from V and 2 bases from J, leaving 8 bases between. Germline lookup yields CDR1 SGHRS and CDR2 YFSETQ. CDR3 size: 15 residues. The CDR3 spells CASSLDTANTGELFF. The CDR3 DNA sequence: TGCGCCAGCAGCTTGGATACAGCTAACACCGGGGAGCTGTTTTTT.

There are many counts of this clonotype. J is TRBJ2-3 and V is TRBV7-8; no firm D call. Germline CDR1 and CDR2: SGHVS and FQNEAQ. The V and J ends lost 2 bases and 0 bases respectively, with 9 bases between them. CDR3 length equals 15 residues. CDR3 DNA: TGTGCCAGCAGCTTATGGCAAGAAAGCACAGATACGCAGTATTTT. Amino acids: CASSLWQESTDTQYF. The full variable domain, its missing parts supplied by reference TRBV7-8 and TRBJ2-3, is GAGVSQSPRYKVAKRGQDVALRCDPISGHVSLFWYQQALGQGPEFLTYFQNEAQLDKSGLPSDRFFAERPEGSVSTLKIQRTQQEDSAVYLCASSLWQESTDTQYFGPGTRLTVL.

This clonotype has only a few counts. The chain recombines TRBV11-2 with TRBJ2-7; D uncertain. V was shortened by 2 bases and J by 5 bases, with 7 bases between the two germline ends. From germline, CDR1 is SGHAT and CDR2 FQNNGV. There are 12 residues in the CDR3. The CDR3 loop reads CASSLYVNEQYF. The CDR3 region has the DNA TGTGCCAGCAGCTTATACGTAAACGAGCAGTACTTC.

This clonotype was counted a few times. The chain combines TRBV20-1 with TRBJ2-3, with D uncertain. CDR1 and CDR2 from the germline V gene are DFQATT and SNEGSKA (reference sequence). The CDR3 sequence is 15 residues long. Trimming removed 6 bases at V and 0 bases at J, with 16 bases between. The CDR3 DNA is TGCAGTGCCCGAGCAAGTTACTTCAGCACAGATACGCAGTATTTT. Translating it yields CSARASYFSTDTQYF.

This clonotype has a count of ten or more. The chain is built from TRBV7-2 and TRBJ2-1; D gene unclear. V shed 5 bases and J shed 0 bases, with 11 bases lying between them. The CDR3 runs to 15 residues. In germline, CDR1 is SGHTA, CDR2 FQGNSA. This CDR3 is CASSPSVSSYNEQFF. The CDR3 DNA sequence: TGTGCCAGCAGCCCAAGCGTTAGCTCCTACAATGAGCAGTTCTTC.

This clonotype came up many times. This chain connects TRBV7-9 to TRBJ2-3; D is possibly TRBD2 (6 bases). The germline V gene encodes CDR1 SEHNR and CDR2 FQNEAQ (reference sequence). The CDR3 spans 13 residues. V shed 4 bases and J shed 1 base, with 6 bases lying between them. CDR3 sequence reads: CASSSGGTDTQYF. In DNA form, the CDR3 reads TGTGCCAGCAGCTCGGGGGGCACAGATACGCAGTATTTT. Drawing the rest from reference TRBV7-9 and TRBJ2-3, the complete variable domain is DTGVSQNPRHKITKRGQNVTFRCDPISEHNRLYWYRQTLGQGPEFLTYFQNEAQLEKSRLLSDRFSAERPKGSFSTLEIQRTEQGDSAMYLCASSSGGTDTQYFGPGTRLTVL.

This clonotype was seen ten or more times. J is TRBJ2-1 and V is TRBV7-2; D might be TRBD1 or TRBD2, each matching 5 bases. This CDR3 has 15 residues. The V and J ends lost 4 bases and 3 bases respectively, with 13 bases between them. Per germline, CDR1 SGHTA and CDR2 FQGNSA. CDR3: CASSWGSSFYNEQFF. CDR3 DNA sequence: TGTGCCAGCAGCTGGGGGAGTAGCTTCTACAATGAGCAGTTCTTC.

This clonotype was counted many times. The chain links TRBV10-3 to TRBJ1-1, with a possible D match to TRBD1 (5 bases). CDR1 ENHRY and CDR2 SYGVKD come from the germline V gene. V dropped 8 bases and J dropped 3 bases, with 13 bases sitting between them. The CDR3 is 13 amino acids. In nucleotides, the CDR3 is TGTGCCATCTCGGGTGGCAGGGACACTGAAGCTTTCTTT. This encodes CAISGGRDTEAFF.

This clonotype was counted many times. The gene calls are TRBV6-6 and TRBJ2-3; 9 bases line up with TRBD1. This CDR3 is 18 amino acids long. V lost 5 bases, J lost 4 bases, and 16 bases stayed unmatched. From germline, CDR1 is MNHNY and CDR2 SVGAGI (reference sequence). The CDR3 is CASSRTHPGTGTPDTQYF. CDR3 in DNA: TGTGCCAGCAGTCGAACTCACCCGGGGACAGGGACCCCAGATACGCAGTATTTT.

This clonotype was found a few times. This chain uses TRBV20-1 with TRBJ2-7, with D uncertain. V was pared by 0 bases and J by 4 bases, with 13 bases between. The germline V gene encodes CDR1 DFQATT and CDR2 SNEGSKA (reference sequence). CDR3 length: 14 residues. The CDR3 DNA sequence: TGCAGTGCTAGAGATTCCCCCGAGAGGTACGAGCAGTACTTC. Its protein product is CSARDSPERYEQYF.

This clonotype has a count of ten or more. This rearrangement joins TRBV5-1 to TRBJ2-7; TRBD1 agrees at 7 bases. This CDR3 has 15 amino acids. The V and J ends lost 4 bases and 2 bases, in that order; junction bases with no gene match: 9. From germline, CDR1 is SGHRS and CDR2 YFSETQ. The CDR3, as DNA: TGCGCCAGCAGCCCGGGGACAGAGCAGCCCTACGAGCAGTACTTC. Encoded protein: CASSPGTEQPYEQYF.

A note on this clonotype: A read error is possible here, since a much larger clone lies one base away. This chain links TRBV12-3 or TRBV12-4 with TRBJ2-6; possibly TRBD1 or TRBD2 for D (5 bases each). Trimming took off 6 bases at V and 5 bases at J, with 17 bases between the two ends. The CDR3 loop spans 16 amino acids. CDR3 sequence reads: CASSRGQGAWANVLTF. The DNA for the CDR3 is TGTGCCAGCAGCCGGGGCCAAGGAGCCTGGGCCAACGTCCTGACTTTC.

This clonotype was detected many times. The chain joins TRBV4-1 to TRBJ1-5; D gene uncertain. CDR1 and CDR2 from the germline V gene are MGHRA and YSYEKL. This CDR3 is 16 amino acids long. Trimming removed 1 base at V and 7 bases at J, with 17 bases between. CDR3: CASSQVTDSHWQPQHF. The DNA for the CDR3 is TGCGCCAGCAGCCAAGTTACGGACTCTCACTGGCAGCCCCAGCATTTT.

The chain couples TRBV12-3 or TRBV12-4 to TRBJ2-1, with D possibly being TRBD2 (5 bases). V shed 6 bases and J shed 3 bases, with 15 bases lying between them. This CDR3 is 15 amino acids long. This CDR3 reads CASRVRGLLYNEQFF. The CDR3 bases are TGTGCCAGCAGGGTTCGCGGGTTACTCTACAATGAGCAGTTCTTC.

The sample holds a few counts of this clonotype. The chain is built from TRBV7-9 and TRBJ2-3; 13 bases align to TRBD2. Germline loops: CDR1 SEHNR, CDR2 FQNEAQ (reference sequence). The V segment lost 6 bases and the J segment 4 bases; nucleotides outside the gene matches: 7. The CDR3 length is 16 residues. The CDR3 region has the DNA TGTGCCAGCAGTTCCGGACTAGCGGGAGTAGCAGATACGCAGTATTTT. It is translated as CASSSGLAGVADTQYF.

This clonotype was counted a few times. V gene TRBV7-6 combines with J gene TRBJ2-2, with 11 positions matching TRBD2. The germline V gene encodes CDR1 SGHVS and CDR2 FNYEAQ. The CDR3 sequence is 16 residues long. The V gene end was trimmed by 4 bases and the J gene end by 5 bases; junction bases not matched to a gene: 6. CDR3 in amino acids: CASSSPGLAVTGELFF. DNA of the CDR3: TGTGCCAGCAGCTCACCGGGACTAGCGGTAACCGGGGAGCTGTTTTTT.

The CDR3 sequence: CASSPLDRSNYGYTF. CDR3 DNA: TGTGCCAGCAGTCCTCTGGACAGGTCTAACTATGGCTACACCTTC. The rearrangement uses TRBV6-6 and TRBJ1-2, with 7 bases matching TRBD1. J lost 0 bases, V lost 5 bases, and 6 bases had no gene match. The CDR3 is 15 residues long. Germline lookup yields CDR1 MNHNY and CDR2 SVGAGI (reference sequence).

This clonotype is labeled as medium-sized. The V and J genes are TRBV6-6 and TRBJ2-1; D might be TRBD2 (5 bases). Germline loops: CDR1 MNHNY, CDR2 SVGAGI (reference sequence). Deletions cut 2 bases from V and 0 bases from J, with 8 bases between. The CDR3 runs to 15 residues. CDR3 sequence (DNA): TGTGCCAGCAGTTACCGGGCGGGCTCCTACAATGAGCAGTTCTTC. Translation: CASSYRAGSYNEQFF.

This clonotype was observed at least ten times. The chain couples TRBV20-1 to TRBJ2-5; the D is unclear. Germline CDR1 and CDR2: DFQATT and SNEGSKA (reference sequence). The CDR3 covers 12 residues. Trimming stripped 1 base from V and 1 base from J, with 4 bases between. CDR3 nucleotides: TGCAGTGCTAGAGGCCTCCAAGAGACCCAGTACTTC. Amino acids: CSARGLQETQYF.